The 16 T cell receptor beta chains below were found in one sample sequenced in a study of blood T cell repertoires in COVID-19. Here immunoSEQ multiplex PCR was the method, and the copy in TCRdb shows in-frame clones only, minus some. In the table there are under 350,000 clones, 89% of which are singletons. Sequenced sample: PBMCs or T cells enriched from blood (not recorded which). These receptors were taken from a woman aged 40-49 years who had recovered from COVID-19.

J is TRBJ1-5 and V is TRBV7-2; 8 bases are a match to TRBD1. CDR1 and CDR2 (germline): SGHTA, FQGNSA. Germline trimming cut 2 bases from V and 5 bases from J; bases unmatched to any gene: 5. The CDR3 runs to 15 residues. DNA of the CDR3: TGTGCCAGCAGCTTACGAGACAGGGGTTATCAGCCCCAGCATTTT. Protein sequence: CASSLRDRGYQPQHF.

The chain recombines TRBV5-1 with TRBJ2-3; D possibly corresponds to TRBD2 (7 bases). Looked up from germline, CDR1 is SGHRS and CDR2 is YFSETQ. This CDR3 region has 13 residues. The germline V and J ends were trimmed by 9 bases and 3 bases, with 14 bases remaining between them. The CDR3 sequence is CATHGGATDTQYF. The DNA for the CDR3 is TGCGCCACCCATGGGGGGGCGACAGATACGCAGTATTTT.

The rearrangement joins TRBV5-1 to TRBJ2-2; 10 nucleotides line up with TRBD2. Germline V gene data show CDR1 as SGHRS and CDR2 as YFSETQ. V shed 2 bases and J 1 base; nucleotides not matched to a gene: 2. The CDR3 extends over 16 amino acids. CDR3 loop: CASSFLAGGNTGELFF. DNA of the CDR3: TGCGCCAGCAGCTTCTTAGCGGGAGGGAACACCGGGGAGCTGTTTTTT.

The chain is built from TRBV3-1 (or the pseudogene TRBV3-2) and TRBJ1-1; D unclear. Trimming cost V 1 base and J 0 bases, with 9 bases left between them. CDR1 LGHDT and CDR2 YNNKEL come from the germline V gene (reference sequence). The CDR3 loop spans 15 amino acids. CDR3 DNA: TGTGCCAGCAGCCAAGGAAACAAACTGAACACTGAAGCTTTCTTT. This sequence encodes CASSQGNKLNTEAFF.

The chain uses TRBV10-3 and TRBJ1-6; D not resolved. Germline-derived CDR1 and CDR2 are ENHRY and SYGVKD. The V end was cut by 0 bases, the J end by 15 bases, with 9 bases between. This CDR3 is 12 amino acids long. The DNA for the CDR3 is TGTGCCATCAGTGAGTCGCTTGCAGACCTCCACTTT. Translation: CAISESLADLHF.

This clone was seen just once. The chain has TRBV14 and TRBJ2-7; tentative D call: TRBD2 (5 bases). The CDR3 is made up of 14 amino acids. V lost 6 bases and J 2 bases, leaving 14 bases between the germline ends. Germline V gives CDR1 SGHDN, CDR2 FVKESK. The CDR3 nucleotides are TGTGCCAGCAGTAGAGGGTCCCCCACCTACGAGCAGTACTTC. It encodes CASSRGSPTYEQYF. The variable domain in full, with the rest retrieved from reference TRBV14 and TRBJ2-7, is EAGVTQFPSHSVIEKGQTVTLRCDPISGHDNLYWYRRVMGKEIKFLLHFVKESKQDESGMPNNRFLAERTGGTYSTLKVQPAELEDSGVYFCASSRGSPTYEQYFGPGTRLTVT.

This chain joins TRBV7-3 and TRBJ1-6; maybe TRBD1 (6 bases). The V and J ends lost 2 bases and 7 bases respectively, with 12 bases between them. Looked up from germline, CDR1 is SGHTA and CDR2 is FQGTGA. The CDR3 runs to 15 residues. The CDR3 nucleotides are TGTGCCAGCAGCTTAGGGGGCGGGTTGAATTCACCCCTCCACTTT. Protein sequence: CASSLGGGLNSPLHF.

This sequence joins TRBV15 and TRBJ2-7, with a weak D call TRBD2 (5 bases). The CDR3 extends over 13 amino acids. V gave up 0 bases and J gave up 3 bases, with 6 bases separating them. Germline CDR1 is LNHNV and CDR2 is YYDKDF (reference sequence). CDR3 region: CATSREGSYEQYF. For the CDR3, the DNA is TGTGCCACCAGCAGAGAGGGGAGCTACGAGCAGTACTTC.

This clone was picked up one time. This chain links TRBV5-4 with TRBJ2-6; D is undetermined. The CDR3 length is 14 residues. Germline V gene data show CDR1 as SGHNT and CDR2 as YYREEE (reference sequence). V was trimmed by 3 bases and J by 2 bases, leaving 6 bases between them. CDR3 loop: CASSSETGANVLTF. The CDR3 DNA reads as TGTGCCAGCAGCTCCGAGACTGGGGCCAACGTCCTGACTTTC. Filled out from reference TRBV5-4 and TRBJ2-6, the complete variable domain reads ETGVTQSPTHLIKTRGQQVTLRCSSQSGHNTVSWYQQALGQGPQFIFQYYREEENGRGNFPPRFSGLQFPNYSSELNVNALELDDSALYLCASSSETGANVLTFGAGSRLTVL.

The chain combines TRBV12-3 or TRBV12-4 with TRBJ1-4; D perhaps matches TRBD1 (5 bases). The CDR3 consists of 13 residues. The V and J ends lost 8 bases and 7 bases respectively, with 14 bases between them. CDR3 coding DNA: TGTGCCAGCCGTGAAATGGGGGGTGAAAAACTGTTTTTT. Translated, it gives CASREMGGEKLFF.

The chain is built from TRBV7-9 and TRBJ1-1; TRBD1 matches 8 bases. With 2 bases clipped from V and 0 bases from J, the junction kept 8 bases outside the gene matches. Germline CDR1 is SEHNR and CDR2 is FQNEAQ (reference sequence). This CDR3 region has 17 residues. The CDR3 protein is CASSLISAGGVNTEAFF. In nucleotides, the CDR3 is TGTGCCAGCAGCTTAATCTCGGCAGGGGGCGTGAACACTGAAGCTTTCTTT.

The V call is TRBV25-1, the J call TRBJ2-3; 15 bases line up with TRBD2. The V segment lost 5 bases and the J segment 4 bases; nucleotides outside the gene matches: 4. CDR3 length: 16 residues. The germline V gene has CDR1 MGHDK and CDR2 SYGVNS. This CDR3 reads CASSRGLAGGPDTQYF. Here the CDR3 DNA reads TGTGCCAGCAGTAGGGGACTAGCGGGAGGCCCAGATACGCAGTATTTT.

The genes are TRBV7-2 and TRBJ2-2, with 8 bases aligning to TRBD2. There are 14 residues in the CDR3. From germline, CDR1 is SGHTA and CDR2 FQGNSA. The V gene end was trimmed by 4 bases and the J gene end by 8 bases; junction bases not matched to a gene: 6. The DNA for the CDR3 is TGTGCCAGCAGCTCCGGGGGGGGCCGTGGGGAGCTGTTTTTT. This gives the protein CASSSGGGRGELFF.

This clone showed up just once. The chain has TRBV27 and TRBJ1-4; TRBD1 matches at 7 bases. Per the germline V gene, CDR1 is MNHEY and CDR2 is SMNVEV (reference sequence). V was clipped by 6 bases and J by 7 bases; unmatched bases: 8. The CDR3 covers 14 residues. The CDR3 sequence: CASRRDRVVEKLFF. As DNA, the CDR3 is TGTGCCAGCAGAAGAGACAGGGTGGTTGAAAAACTGTTTTTT.

The V gene is TRBV18, the J gene TRBJ1-4; D not resolved. The CDR3 is 14 residues long. Trimming left V 3 bases short and J 7 bases short, with 12 bases between. Germline V gene lookup returns CDR1 KGHSH and CDR2 LQKENI. The CDR3 bases are TGTGCCAGCTCACCCGAGGGTAGTGGTGAAAAACTGTTTTTT. Residues: CASSPEGSGEKLFF.

This clone has just a few counts. V usage is TRBV18 and J usage is TRBJ2-2; TRBD1 aligns across 7 bases. In germline, CDR1 is KGHSH, CDR2 LQKENI. The CDR3 runs to 17 residues. V shed 4 bases and J 1 base; nucleotides not matched to a gene: 9. CDR3 DNA: TGTGCCAGCTCACAAGACAGGGCCCCCCTGAACACCGGGGAGCTGTTTTTT. As protein: CASSQDRAPLNTGELFF.